The subject of this entry is one TCR beta chain. Antigen specificity is unknown. Method: immunoSEQ multiplex PCR; TCRdb's copy keeps in-frame clones and lacks some. The table includes 150,000 to 200,000 clones, roughly 90% detected once. The sample belongs to a study of radiation and T cells in renal cell carcinoma. Time point: blood 4 weeks post-SBRT, at nephrectomy. The treatment denotes: 15 Gy SBRT to primary tumor, nephrectomy 4 weeks later. The patient's renal cell carcinoma had clear cell pathology. V lost 7 bases to trimming and J lost 1 base, with 10 bases between them. Germline V CDR1 and CDR2: MNHNS, SASEGT. This CDR3 is 13 amino acids long. Study-level points and caveats: In blood, top tumor clones expanded by 2 weeks, shrinking by 4.

This TCR derives from a woman aged 50 to 60 with renal cell carcinoma. This specimen consisted of blood, obtained from a patient whose treatment included radiotherapy and nephrectomy. This rearrangement joins TRBV6-1 to TRBJ1-2; D ambiguous. The CDR3 loop reads CASKAVFNYGYTF. CDR3 in DNA: TGTGCCAGCAAGGCGGTTTTTAACTATGGCTACACCTTC.